A selection of T cell receptor beta chains follows, all from one sample in a study of Ad26.COV2.S vaccination and SARS-CoV-2 variants. The protocol was immunoSEQ multiplex PCR, while the TCRdb copy is restricted to in-frame clones and leaves out a portion. The data show some 350,000 clones, with roughly nine tenths seen just once and 3.9% held by the top ten. This sample comprised peripheral blood, obtained after recovery from COVID-19. The source of these receptors is a human donor who had recovered from COVID-19. The CDR3 runs from the conserved cysteine through the conserved F or W. A D gene is named only where the DNA matches it firmly. Clone size, where shown, is once, few, many, or a class for clones that have expanded.

>TRBJ2-7|TRBD2|TRBV6-2/TRBV6-3|-
CASSYTSGGNYEQYF
TGTGCCAGCAGTTATACTAGCGGGGGGAACTACGAGCAGTACTTC
>TRBJ2-7|-|TRBV21-1|-
CASSKSPRDLYYEQYF
TGTGCCAGCAGCAAAAGCCCCAGGGACCTCTACTACGAGCAGTACTTC
>TRBJ1-5|-|TRBV9|-
CASSATGNNQPQHF
TGTGCCAGCAGCGCGACAGGCAACAATCAGCCCCAGCATTTT
>TRBJ2-5|-|TRBV2|-
CASSEGWLPQETQYF
TGTGCCAGCAGTGAAGGATGGCTGCCCCAAGAGACCCAGTACTTC
>TRBJ1-2|-|TRBV9|-
CASSPDGPAYGYTF
TGTGCCAGCAGCCCAGACGGGCCAGCCTATGGCTACACCTTC
>TRBJ1-5|TRBD1|TRBV15|-
CATSLYRGQPQHF
TGTGCCACCAGCCTCTACAGGGGGCAGCCCCAGCATTTT
>TRBJ2-2|-|TRBV3-1/TRBV3-2|-
CASSQSGDTGELFF
TGTGCCAGCAGCCAATCCGGGGACACCGGGGAGCTGTTTTTT
>TRBJ2-5|TRBD1|TRBV19|-
CASSRDREETQYF
TGTGCCAGTAGTAGGGACAGGGAAGAGACCCAGTACTTC
>TRBJ2-7|-|TRBV5-4|-
CASSLGRGQGNYEQYF
TGTGCCAGCAGCTTGGGCCGAGGGCAGGGGAACTACGAGCAGTACTTC
>TRBJ1-2|-|TRBV12-3/TRBV12-4|-
CASTLSPGYGYTF
TGTGCCAGCACCTTGAGTCCTGGGTATGGCTACACCTTC
>TRBJ2-3|-|TRBV7-6|-
CASSLGGNTDTQYF
TGTGCCAGCAGCTTAGGGGGGAACACAGATACGCAGTATTTT
>TRBJ2-7|TRBD1|TRBV9|-
CASSVGQGAAGSAYEQYF
TGTGCCAGCAGCGTGGGACAGGGGGCTGCGGGGTCTGCCTACGAGCAGTACTTC
>TRBJ2-3|-|TRBV10-3|-
CAISRQVPRGTDTQYF
TGTGCCATCAGTCGACAGGTCCCTCGTGGTACAGATACGCAGTATTTT
>TRBJ1-6|TRBD1|TRBV11-2|-
CASSNRDSNSPLHF
TGTGCCAGCAGCAACCGGGACAGTAATTCACCCCTCCACTTT
>TRBJ2-7|-|TRBV5-8|once
CASSLEISYEQYF
TGTGCCAGCAGCTTGGAGATCTCCTACGAGCAGTACTTC
>TRBJ2-5|-|TRBV12-5|-
CASGLRPQGIYQETQYF
TGTGCTAGTGGTCTACGCCCCCAGGGGATCTACCAAGAGACCCAGTACTTC
>TRBJ2-7|-|TRBV6-5|once
CASRRPDKPGDEQYF
TGTGCCAGCAGACGCCCCGACAAACCTGGGGACGAGCAGTACTTC
>TRBJ1-2|TRBD1|TRBV19|-
CASSIGGQGSDSYTF
TGTGCCAGTAGTATAGGCGGACAGGGATCGGATAGCTACACCTTC
>TRBJ2-2|-|TRBV18|once
CASSHRTDDTGELFF
TGTGCCAGCTCTCACCGGACAGACGACACCGGGGAGCTGTTTTTT
>TRBJ2-3|-|TRBV5-1|-
CASSLSRGARTDTQYF
TGCGCCAGCAGCTTGAGCCGTGGGGCCCGCACAGATACGCAGTATTTT
>TRBJ1-2|-|TRBV27|-
CASSSSWGNLNYGYTF
TGTGCCAGCAGTTCCTCTTGGGGCAATCTCAACTATGGCTACACCTTC
>TRBJ2-1|TRBD2|TRBV6-4|-
CASSESAGGLNEQFF
TGTGCCAGCAGTGAATCGGCGGGGGGGCTCAATGAGCAGTTCTTC
>TRBJ2-7|TRBD1|TRBV9|-
CASSVEGQAIYEQYF
TGTGCCAGCAGCGTAGAGGGACAGGCGATCTACGAGCAGTACTTC
>TRBJ1-1|-|TRBV6-1|-
CASSELGGTEAFF
TGTGCCAGCAGTGAACTTGGAGGCACTGAAGCTTTCTTT
>TRBJ2-7|TRBD2|TRBV10-3|-
CAISARTSGSYEQYF
TGTGCCATCAGTGCGAGGACTAGCGGCTCCTACGAGCAGTACTTC
>TRBJ1-5|TRBD1|TRBV27|once
CASSRDRFFQPQHF
TGTGCCAGCAGTAGGGACAGATTCTTTCAGCCCCAGCATTTT
>TRBJ1-5|-|TRBV12-3/TRBV12-4|-
CASSYGQPQHF
TGTGCCAGCAGTTACGGTCAGCCCCAGCATTTT
>TRBJ1-2|TRBD1|TRBV2|-
CARTGGHYGYTF
TGTGCCAGGACAGGGGGCCACTATGGCTACACCTTC
>TRBJ2-5|TRBD2|TRBV9|-
CASSQGTSGIQETQYF
TGTGCCAGCAGCCAGGGCACTAGCGGGATCCAAGAGACCCAGTACTTC
>TRBJ2-1|TRBD2|TRBV2|-
CASRGLGLNEQFF
TGTGCCAGCAGGGGACTAGGCCTCAATGAGCAGTTCTTC
>TRBJ1-2|TRBD1|TRBV28|-
CASSSDRGLGGYTF
TGTGCCAGCAGTTCCGACAGGGGGCTTGGTGGCTACACCTTC
>TRBJ1-2|TRBD1|TRBV7-2|once
CASSSTGRNYGYTF
TGTGCCAGCAGTTCGACAGGGCGGAACTATGGCTACACCTTC
>TRBJ1-2|-|TRBV11-3|-
CASSLGEYGYTF
TGTGCCAGCAGCCTCGGAGAGTATGGCTACACCTTC
>TRBJ1-2|-|TRBV27|-
CASSSQPNRANYAYTF
TGTGCCAGCAGTTCACAGCCTAACCGAGCCAATTATGCCTACACCTTC
>TRBJ2-1|TRBD1|TRBV7-9|-
CASSTPGTGYNEQFF
TGTGCCAGCAGCACCCCCGGGACAGGTTACAATGAGCAGTTCTTC
>TRBJ2-2|TRBD1|TRBV5-4|-
CASSLARGLTGELFF
TGTGCCAGCAGCTTGGCAAGGGGGCTCACCGGGGAGCTGTTTTTT
>TRBJ2-2|TRBD2|TRBV5-1|-
CASSGGLSGELFF
TGCGCCAGCAGCGGGGGACTATCCGGGGAGCTGTTTTTT
>TRBJ1-5|-|TRBV12-5|-
CASGSGQPQHF
TGTGCTAGTGGTTCGGGACAGCCCCAGCATTTT
>TRBJ1-1|-|TRBV5-6|-
CASSPRRRPEAFF
TGTGCCAGCAGCCCTAGGAGGCGCCCTGAAGCTTTCTTT
>TRBJ2-1|TRBD2|TRBV7-9|-
CASSSPSGENNEQFF
TGTGCCAGCAGCTCACCTAGCGGGGAGAACAATGAGCAGTTCTTC
>TRBJ1-2|-|TRBV6-5|-
CASRSGTGGLYGYTF
TGTGCCAGCAGGTCCGGGACCGGCGGCCTTTATGGCTACACCTTC
>TRBJ1-1|-|TRBV10-3|-
CAIRTIRAEAFF
TGTGCCATCAGGACAATCAGAGCTGAAGCTTTCTTT
>TRBJ2-3|-|TRBV11-2|-
CASSALTREPQNAQYF
TGTGCCAGCAGCGCCCTAACCCGGGAGCCGCAAAACGCGCAGTATTTT
>TRBJ2-1|-|TRBV19|-
CASHTTRDNEQFF
TGTGCCAGCCATACGACACGGGACAATGAGCAGTTCTTC
>TRBJ1-2|-|TRBV6-2/TRBV6-3|-
CASSYSQGTSGYTF
TGTGCCAGCAGTTACTCGCAGGGAACTAGTGGCTACACCTTC
>TRBJ2-7|-|TRBV19|-
CASRGTRGSYEQYF
TGTGCCAGCAGAGGAACGCGGGGCTCCTACGAGCAGTACTTC
>TRBJ1-5|TRBD1|TRBV5-8|-
CASSLSSGGGGQPQHF
TGTGCCAGCAGCTTGTCTTCCGGAGGGGGCGGTCAGCCCCAGCATTTT
>TRBJ2-1|-|TRBV2|-
CASMSSNEQFF
TGTGCCAGCATGTCCTCCAATGAGCAGTTCTTC
>TRBJ2-7|-|TRBV10-2|-
CASSEYGENYEQYF
TGCGCCAGCAGTGAGTACGGTGAGAACTACGAGCAGTACTTC
>TRBJ1-1|-|TRBV2|-
CASIRINTEAFF
TGTGCCAGCATAAGGATTAACACTGAAGCTTTCTTT
>TRBJ2-1|-|TRBV3-1/TRBV3-2|-
CASSQGEASNNEQFF
TGTGCCAGCAGCCAAGGGGAGGCCTCGAACAATGAGCAGTTCTTC
>TRBJ2-7|-|TRBV12-5|-
CASGLAPYEQYF
TGTGCTAGTGGTTTGGCCCCATACGAGCAGTACTTC
>TRBJ1-3|-|TRBV11-3|-
CASSKHQGNTIYF
TGTGCCAGCAGCAAACACCAAGGAAACACCATATATTTT
>TRBJ1-5|-|TRBV15|-
CATSIVGGNQPQHF
TGTGCCACCAGCATCGTGGGTGGCAATCAGCCCCAGCATTTT
>TRBJ1-6|-|TRBV3-1/TRBV3-2|-
CASSQDGADDYNSPLHF
TGTGCCAGCAGCCAAGATGGGGCGGATGACTATAATTCACCCCTCCACTTT
>TRBJ2-7|-|TRBV4-3|-
CASSQGAGQLYEQYF
TGCGCCAGCAGCCAAGGAGCGGGACAGTTATACGAGCAGTACTTC
>TRBJ1-4|-|TRBV27|-
CASSPRGRFNEKLFF
TGTGCCAGCAGTCCACGGGGACGGTTTAATGAAAAACTGTTTTTT